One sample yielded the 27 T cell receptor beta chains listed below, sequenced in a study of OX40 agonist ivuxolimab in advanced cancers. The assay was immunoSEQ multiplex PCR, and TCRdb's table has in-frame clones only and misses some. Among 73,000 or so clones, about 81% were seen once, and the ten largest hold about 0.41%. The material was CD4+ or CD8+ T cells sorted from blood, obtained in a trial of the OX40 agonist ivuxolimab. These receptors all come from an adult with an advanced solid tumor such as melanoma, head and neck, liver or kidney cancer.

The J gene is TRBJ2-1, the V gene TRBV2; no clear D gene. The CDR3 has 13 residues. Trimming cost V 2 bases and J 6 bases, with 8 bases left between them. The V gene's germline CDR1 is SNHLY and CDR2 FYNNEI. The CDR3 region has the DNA TGTGCCAGCAGTGAATCCTTTGGCAATGAGCAGTTCTTC. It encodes CASSESFGNEQFF.

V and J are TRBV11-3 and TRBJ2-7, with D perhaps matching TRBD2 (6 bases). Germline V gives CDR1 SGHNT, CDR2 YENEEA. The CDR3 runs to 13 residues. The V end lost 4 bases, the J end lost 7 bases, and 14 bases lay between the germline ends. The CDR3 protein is CASSSNRLGEQYF. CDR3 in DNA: TGTGCCAGCAGCTCGAATAGACTAGGGGAGCAGTACTTC.

CDR3 nucleotide sequence: TGTGCCAGCTCAGCAGAGAATAGCAATCAGCCCCAGCATTTT. Translating it yields CASSAENSNQPQHF. This chain connects TRBV18 to TRBJ1-5, with D uncertain. With 5 bases removed from V and 0 bases from J, the gap between germline ends came to 8 bases. CDR1 is KGHSH, CDR2 LQKENI, per germline. The CDR3 runs 14 residues.

The CDR3 coding sequence is TGTGCCAGCAGTCGCCGCCGGGACTATAGCAATGAGCAGTTCTTC. It yields the protein CASSRRRDYSNEQFF. This sequence joins TRBV28 and TRBJ2-1, with TRBD2 matching 7 bases. There are 15 residues in the CDR3. V was clipped by 5 bases and J by 6 bases; unmatched bases: 10. The germline V gene encodes CDR1 MDHEN and CDR2 SYDVKM.

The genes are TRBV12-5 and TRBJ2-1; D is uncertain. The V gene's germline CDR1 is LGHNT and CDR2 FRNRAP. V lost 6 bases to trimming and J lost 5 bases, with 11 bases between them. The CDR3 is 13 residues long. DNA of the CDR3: TGTGCTAGTGGCCCCGGGTCCCACAATGAGCAGTTCTTC. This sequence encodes CASGPGSHNEQFF.

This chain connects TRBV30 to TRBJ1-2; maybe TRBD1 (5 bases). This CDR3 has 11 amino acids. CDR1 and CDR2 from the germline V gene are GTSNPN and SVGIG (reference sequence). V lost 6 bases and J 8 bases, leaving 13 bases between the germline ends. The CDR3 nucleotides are TGTGCCTGCTCGAGGGGCCAAGGCTACACCTTC. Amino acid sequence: CACSRGQGYTF.

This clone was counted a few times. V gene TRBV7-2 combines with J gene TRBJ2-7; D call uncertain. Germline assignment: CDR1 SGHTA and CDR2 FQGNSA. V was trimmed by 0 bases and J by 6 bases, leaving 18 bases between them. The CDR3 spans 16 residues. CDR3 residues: CASSLANGVVSGEQYF. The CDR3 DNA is TGTGCCAGCAGCTTAGCGAACGGTGTTGTCTCGGGCGAGCAGTACTTC.

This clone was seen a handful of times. Here the CDR3 reads CASSSASGTDHTGELFF. The CDR3 bases are TGTGCCAGCAGCTCAGCATCCGGGACAGACCACACCGGGGAGCTGTTTTTT. The rearrangement links TRBV7-8 to TRBJ2-2; TRBD1 matches at 7 bases. V shed 4 bases and J 3 bases; nucleotides not matched to a gene: 11. In germline, CDR1 is SGHVS, CDR2 FQNEAQ. The CDR3 is made up of 17 amino acids.

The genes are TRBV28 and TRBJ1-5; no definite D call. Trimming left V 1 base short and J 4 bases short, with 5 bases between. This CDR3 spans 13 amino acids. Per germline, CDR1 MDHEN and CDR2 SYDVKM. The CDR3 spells CASSLFGNQPQHF. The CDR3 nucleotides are TGTGCCAGCAGTTTATTTGGGAATCAGCCCCAGCATTTT.

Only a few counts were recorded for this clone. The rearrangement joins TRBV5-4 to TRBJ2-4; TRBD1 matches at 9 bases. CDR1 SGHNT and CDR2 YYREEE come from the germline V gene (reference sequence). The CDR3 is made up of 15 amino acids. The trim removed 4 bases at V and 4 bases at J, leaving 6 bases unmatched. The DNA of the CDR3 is TGTGCCAGCAGCGGTACAGGGGGCGGGAAAAACATTCAGTACTTC. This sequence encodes CASSGTGGGKNIQYF.

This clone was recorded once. The CDR3 spells CASSYRTGEDNQPQHF. CDR3 DNA sequence: TGTGCCAGCAGTTACCGGACAGGGGAGGACAATCAGCCCCAGCATTTT. This rearrangement joins TRBV6-6 to TRBJ1-5; 9 positions match TRBD1. Germline values: CDR1 MNHNY, CDR2 SVGAGI (reference sequence). This CDR3 spans 16 amino acids. After removal of 2 bases from V and 3 bases from J, the junction contained 5 bases not matched to a gene.

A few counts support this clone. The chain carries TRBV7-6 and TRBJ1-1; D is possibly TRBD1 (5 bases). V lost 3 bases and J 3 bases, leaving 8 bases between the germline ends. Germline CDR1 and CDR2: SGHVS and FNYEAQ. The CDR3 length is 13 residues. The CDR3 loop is CASSFGDHTEAFF. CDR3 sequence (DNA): TGTGCCAGCAGCTTTGGGGACCACACTGAAGCTTTCTTT.

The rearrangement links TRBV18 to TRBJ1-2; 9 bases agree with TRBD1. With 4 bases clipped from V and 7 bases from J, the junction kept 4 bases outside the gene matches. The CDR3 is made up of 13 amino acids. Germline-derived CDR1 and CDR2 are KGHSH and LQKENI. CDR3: CASSQGTGFGYTF. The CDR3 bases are TGTGCCAGCTCACAAGGGACAGGGTTTGGCTACACCTTC. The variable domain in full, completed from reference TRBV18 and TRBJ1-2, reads NAGVMQNPRHLVRRRGQEARLRCSPMKGHSHVYWYRQLPEEGLKFMVYLQKENIIDESGMPKERFSAEFPKEGPSILRIQQVVRGDSAAYFCASSQGTGFGYTFGSGTRLTVV.

DNA for the CDR3: TGTGCCAGCGGAAAGGGGTACCCTAATTCACCCCTCCACTTT. This gives the protein CASGKGYPNSPLHF. This chain uses TRBV6-5 with TRBJ1-6; perhaps TRBD1 as D (5 bases). Germline assignment: CDR1 MNHEY and CDR2 SVGAGI. The CDR3 loop spans 14 amino acids. With 8 bases removed from V and 6 bases from J, the gap between germline ends came to 14 bases.

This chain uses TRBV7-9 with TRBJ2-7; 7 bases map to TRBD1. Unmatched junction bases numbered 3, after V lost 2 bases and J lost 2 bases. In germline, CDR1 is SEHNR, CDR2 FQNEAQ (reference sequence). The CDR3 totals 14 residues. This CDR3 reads CASSLSQGAYEQYV. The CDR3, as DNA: TGTGCCAGCAGCTTATCCCAGGGGGCCTACGAGCAGTACGTC.

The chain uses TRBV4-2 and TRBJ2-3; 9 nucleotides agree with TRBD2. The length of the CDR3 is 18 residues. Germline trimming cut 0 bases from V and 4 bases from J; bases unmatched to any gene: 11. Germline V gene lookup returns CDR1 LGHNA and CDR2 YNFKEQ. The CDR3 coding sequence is TGTGCCAGCAGCCAAGAAGTCAGCGGGGGGCTTCATTCAGATACGCAGTATTTT. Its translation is CASSQEVSGGLHSDTQYF.

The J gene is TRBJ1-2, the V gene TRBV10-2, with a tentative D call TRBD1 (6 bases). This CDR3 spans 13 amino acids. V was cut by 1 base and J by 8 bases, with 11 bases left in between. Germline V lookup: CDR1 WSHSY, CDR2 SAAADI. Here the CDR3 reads CASSELGGRGYTF. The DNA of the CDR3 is TGCGCCAGCAGTGAGTTAGGGGGGCGAGGCTACACCTTC.

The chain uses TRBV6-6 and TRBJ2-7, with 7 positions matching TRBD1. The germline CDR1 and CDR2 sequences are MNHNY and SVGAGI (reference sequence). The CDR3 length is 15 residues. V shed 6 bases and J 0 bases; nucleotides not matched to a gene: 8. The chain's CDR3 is CASSAGTANSYEQYV. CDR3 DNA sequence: TGTGCCAGCAGCGCCGGGACAGCTAACTCCTACGAGCAGTACGTC.

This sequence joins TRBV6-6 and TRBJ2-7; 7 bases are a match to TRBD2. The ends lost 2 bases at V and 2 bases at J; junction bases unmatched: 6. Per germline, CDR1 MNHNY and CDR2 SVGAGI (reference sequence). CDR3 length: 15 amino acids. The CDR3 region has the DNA TGTGCCAGCAGTTACAATTGGGAGGGCGCCTACGAGCAGTACTTC. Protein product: CASSYNWEGAYEQYF.

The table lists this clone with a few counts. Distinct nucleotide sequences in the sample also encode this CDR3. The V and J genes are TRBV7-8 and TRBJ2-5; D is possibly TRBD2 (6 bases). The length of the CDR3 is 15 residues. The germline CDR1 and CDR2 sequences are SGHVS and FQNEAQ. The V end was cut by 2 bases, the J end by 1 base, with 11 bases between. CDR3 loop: CASSLIVGGQETQYF. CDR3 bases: TGTGCCAGCAGCTTAATTGTGGGAGGCCAAGAGACCCAGTACTTC.

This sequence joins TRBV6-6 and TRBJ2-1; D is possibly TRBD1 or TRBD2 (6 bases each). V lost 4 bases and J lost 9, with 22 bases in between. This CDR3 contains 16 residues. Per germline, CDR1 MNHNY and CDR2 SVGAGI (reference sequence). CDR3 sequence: CASSSPRGVSGGEQFF. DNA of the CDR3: TGTGCCAGCAGTTCCCCGAGGGGGGTGTCTGGGGGTGAGCAGTTCTTC.

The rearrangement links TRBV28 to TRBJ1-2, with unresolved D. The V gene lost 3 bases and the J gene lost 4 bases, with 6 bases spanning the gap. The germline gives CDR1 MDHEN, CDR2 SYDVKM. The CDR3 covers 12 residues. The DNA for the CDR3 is TGTGCCAGCAGTTTCGAGCGCTATGGCTACACCTTC. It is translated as CASSFERYGYTF.

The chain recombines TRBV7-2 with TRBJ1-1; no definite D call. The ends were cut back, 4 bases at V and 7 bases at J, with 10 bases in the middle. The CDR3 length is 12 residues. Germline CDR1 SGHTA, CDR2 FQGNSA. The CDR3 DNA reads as TGTGCCAGCAGCTCGACTCGTGTTGAAGCTTTCTTT. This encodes CASSSTRVEAFF.

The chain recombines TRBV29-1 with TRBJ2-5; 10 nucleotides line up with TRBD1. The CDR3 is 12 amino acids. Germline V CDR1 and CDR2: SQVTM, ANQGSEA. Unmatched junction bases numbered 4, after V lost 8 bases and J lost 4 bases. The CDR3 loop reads CSIWTGGETQYF. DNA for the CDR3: TGCAGCATCTGGACAGGGGGAGAGACCCAGTACTTC.

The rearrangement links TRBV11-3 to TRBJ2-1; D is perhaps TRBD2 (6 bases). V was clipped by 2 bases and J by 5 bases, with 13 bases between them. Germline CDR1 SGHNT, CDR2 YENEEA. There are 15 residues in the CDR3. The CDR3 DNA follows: TGTGCCAGCAGCTTAAGGGACGGGGGTAACAATGAGCAGTTCTTC. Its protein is CASSLRDGGNNEQFF.

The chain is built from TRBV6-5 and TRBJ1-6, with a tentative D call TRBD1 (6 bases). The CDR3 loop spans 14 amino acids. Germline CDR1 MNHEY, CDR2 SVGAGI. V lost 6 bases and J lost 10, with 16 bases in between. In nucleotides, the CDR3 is TGTGCCAGCAGCCTGAAGGTGGGGGCCTCACCCCTCCACTTT. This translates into CASSLKVGASPLHF.

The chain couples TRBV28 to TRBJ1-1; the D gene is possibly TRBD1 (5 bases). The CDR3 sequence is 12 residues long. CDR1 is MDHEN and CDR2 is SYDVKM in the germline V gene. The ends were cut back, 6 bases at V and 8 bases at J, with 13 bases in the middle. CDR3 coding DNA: TGTGCCAGCAGGCTAGCGGGGACCGAAGCTTTCTTT. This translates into CASRLAGTEAFF.